One TCR beta chain is described in this entry. This specimen belongs to a study of blood T cell repertoires in COVID-19. Study as a whole: Samples came from the United States, Italy and Spain, spanning acute and convalescent COVID-19.

Germline V gives CDR1 SGHTA, CDR2 FQGNSA. V lost 3 bases and J lost 0; bases outside the gene matches: 1. This CDR3 is built from 14 residues. Methods used by the authors: By means of reference gene primer amplification, nucleated cell counts were estimated. Assay used: immunoSEQ multiplex PCR; TCRdb lists only in-frame clones, some missing. That table supplies the V and J calls and clone size; D and trimming were determined from the DNA. The sample has 95,000 to 100,000 clones; 70% to 85% are singletons. The receptor comes from a human donor in a cohort sampled during active COVID-19. The sequencing input was peripheral blood. The chain employs TRBV7-2 and TRBJ1-1, with TRBD1 matching over 7 bases. The CDR3 region has the DNA TGTGCCAGCAGCTTCGGACAGGTGAACACTGAAGCTTTCTTT. This sequence encodes CASSFGQVNTEAFF.